Shown below are 20 T cell receptor beta chains from a single sample sequenced in a study of T cells after yellow fever vaccination. TCRdb re-called the 5' RACE reads with MiXCR, one entry per CDR3 protein. The sample carries approximately 550,000 distinct CDR3 sequences, 15% to 20% recorded once. Sequences were derived from PBMCs, sampled 15 days after the yellow fever booster vaccination. These receptors came from a man aged 25 to 45 who received the YFV17D yellow fever vaccine.

The gene calls are TRBV3-1 and TRBJ2-7, with TRBD1 matching over 7 bases. Germline V CDR1 and CDR2: LGHDT, YNNKEL (reference sequence). This CDR3 region has 17 residues. The V gene end was trimmed by 1 base and the J gene end by 4 bases; junction bases not matched to a gene: 13. The CDR3: CASSQGKLATGSYEQYF. The CDR3 nucleotides read TGTGCCAGCAGCCAAGGAAAGTTGGCGACAGGGAGTTACGAGCAGTACTTC.

This clonotype turned up a few times. The chain combines TRBV5-6 with TRBJ2-1; weak D call: TRBD1 (5 bases). V shed 3 bases and J shed 1 base, with 17 bases lying between them. Germline loops: CDR1 SGHDT, CDR2 YYEEEE. The CDR3 totals 17 residues. The CDR3, as DNA: TGTGCCAGCAGCTGGGCTCTTAGGGGTCGATCCTACAATGAGCAGTTCTTC. It encodes CASSWALRGRSYNEQFF.

This rearrangement joins TRBV11-2 to TRBJ2-3, with 10 bases that match TRBD2. The ends lost 5 bases at V and 2 bases at J; junction bases unmatched: 19. CDR1 SGHAT and CDR2 FQNNGV come from the germline V gene. The CDR3 is made up of 20 amino acids. CDR3 in amino acids: CASSLRPSGGPVRHTDTQYF. CDR3 sequence (DNA): TGTGCCAGCAGCCTCAGGCCTAGCGGGGGTCCGGTTCGACACACAGATACGCAGTATTTT. Complete variable domain (other parts from reference TRBV11-2 and TRBJ2-3): EAGVAQSPRYKIIEKRQSVAFWCNPISGHATLYWYQQILGQGPKLLIQFQNNGVVDDSQLPKDRFSAERLKGVDSTLKIQPAKLEDSAVYLCASSLRPSGGPVRHTDTQYFGPGTRLTVL.

V and J are TRBV6-5 and TRBJ1-1, with D possibly matching TRBD1 (5 bases). Germline V gene data show CDR1 as MNHEY and CDR2 as SVGAGI. V was cut by 3 bases and J by 1 base, with 9 bases left in between. The CDR3 length is 14 residues. The CDR3 DNA reads TGTGCCAGCAGTTATTTCGACAGGAACACTGAAGCTTTCTTT. It translates to CASSYFDRNTEAFF.

The gene calls are TRBV6-1 and TRBJ2-1, with 7 bases lining up with TRBD2. This CDR3 has 15 amino acids. After removal of 5 bases from V and 2 bases from J, the junction contained 6 bases not matched to a gene. Germline V gene lookup returns CDR1 MNHNS and CDR2 SASEGT. The CDR3 sequence: CASSTTSATYNEQFF. The CDR3 DNA is TGTGCCAGCAGTACAACTAGCGCAACCTACAATGAGCAGTTCTTC.

This clonotype was detected only a few times. The chain carries TRBV7-9 and TRBJ2-3; 12 positions match TRBD2. V shed 5 bases and J 1 base; nucleotides not matched to a gene: 4. Germline CDR1 and CDR2: SEHNR and FQNEAQ (reference sequence). This CDR3 contains 16 residues. The CDR3 sequence is CASSNRTSGGTDTQYF. CDR3 in DNA: TGTGCCAGCAGCAATCGGACTAGCGGGGGCACAGATACGCAGTATTTT.

The rearrangement links TRBV15 to TRBJ2-1; weak D call: TRBD2 (6 bases). Germline assignment: CDR1 LNHNV and CDR2 YYDKDF (reference sequence). V lost 4 bases and J lost 1, with 20 bases in between. The CDR3 sequence is 18 residues long. The CDR3 here is CATSTPPPGSLSYNEQFF. The CDR3 DNA sequence: TGTGCCACCAGCACCCCACCCCCCGGGAGTTTATCCTACAATGAGCAGTTCTTC.

This clonotype was detected only a few times. This CDR3 reads CASSILGRSSGNTIYF. The CDR3, as DNA: TGTGCCAGCAGCATCCTAGGGCGGAGCTCTGGAAACACCATATATTTT. The chain links TRBV7-2 to TRBJ1-3, with no clear D. Germline CDR1 and CDR2: SGHTA and FQGNSA. V was trimmed by 5 bases and J by 0 bases, leaving 14 bases between them. This CDR3 has 16 amino acids.

This chain links TRBV29-1 with TRBJ2-2, with 8 bases that match TRBD2. Germline V lookup: CDR1 SQVTM, CDR2 ANQGSEA. This CDR3 has 16 amino acids. Unmatched junction bases numbered 8, after V lost 1 base and J lost 4 bases. The CDR3 spells CSVEGFAGRGTGELFF. CDR3 DNA sequence: TGCAGCGTTGAAGGATTCGCCGGGAGGGGCACCGGGGAGCTGTTTTTT.

The chain is built from TRBV12-3 or TRBV12-4 and TRBJ2-3; 9 positions agree with TRBD2. The CDR3 extends over 15 amino acids. J lost 1 base, V lost 4 bases, and 3 bases had no gene match. The CDR3 nucleotides are TGTGCCAGCAGTTCCCGGACTAGCGGCACAGATACGCAGTATTTT. Residues: CASSSRTSGTDTQYF.

This clonotype turned up a few times. The J gene is TRBJ2-3, the V gene TRBV5-1; tentative D call: TRBD1 (8 bases). V was shortened by 2 bases and J by 2 bases, with 15 bases between the two germline ends. The germline CDR1 and CDR2 sequences are SGHRS and YFSETQ. This CDR3 is built from 16 residues. The CDR3 DNA reads as TGCGCCAGCAGCTTCCCGGGGGGACAGGTCACAGATACGCAGTATTTT. Protein: CASSFPGGQVTDTQYF. Together with reference TRBV5-1 and TRBJ2-3, the CDR3 gives the full variable domain: KAGVTQTPRYLIKTRGQQVTLSCSPISGHRSVSWYQQTPGQGLQFLFEYFSETQRNKGNFPGRFSGRQFSNSRSEMNVSTLELGDSALYLCASSFPGGQVTDTQYFGPGTRLTVL.

J is TRBJ1-6 and V is TRBV7-2; the D is unclear. Germline CDR1 and CDR2: SGHTA and FQGNSA. V was cut by 1 base and J by 6 bases, with 10 bases left in between. CDR3 length equals 15 residues. CDR3 in amino acids: CASSLGWDRNSPLHF. The DNA of the CDR3 is TGTGCCAGCAGCTTAGGCTGGGATCGTAATTCACCCCTCCACTTT.

This clonotype was found a few times. V is TRBV20-1 and J is TRBJ2-7; D is perhaps TRBD1 (6 bases). The V and J ends lost 4 bases and 3 bases respectively, with 13 bases between them. Germline CDR1 reads DFQATT; CDR2 reads SNEGSKA (reference sequence). The CDR3 loop spans 13 amino acids. CDR3 amino acids: CSAKQGGFYEQYF. CDR3 DNA: TGCAGTGCTAAACAGGGCGGTTTCTACGAGCAGTACTTC.

A few counts support this clonotype. The CDR3 coding sequence is TGTGCCAGCAGCCCCGGGCATCAGCCCCAGCATTTT. It yields the protein CASSPGHQPQHF. This sequence joins TRBV6-6 and TRBJ1-5; D is undetermined. The V and J ends lost 6 bases and 5 bases respectively, with 8 bases between them. Germline V gene sequence: CDR1 MNHNY, CDR2 SVGAGI (reference sequence). The CDR3 totals 12 residues.

The chain is built from TRBV19 and TRBJ2-7; a weak D match, TRBD2 (5 bases). Between the trimmed V and J ends, which lost 7 bases and 6 bases, there was a span of 19 bases. The V gene's germline CDR1 is LNHDA and CDR2 SQIVND (reference sequence). The length of the CDR3 is 14 residues. CDR3 bases: TGTGCCAGTACCACCAACGGGGTTGCGGCCGAGCAGTACTTC. Protein product: CASTTNGVAAEQYF.

This clonotype was recorded only once. The rearrangement joins TRBV5-6 to TRBJ2-7; TRBD2 matches at 8 bases. Unmatched junction bases numbered 2, after V lost 3 bases and J lost 3 bases. CDR1 and CDR2 from the germline V gene are SGHDT and YYEEEE. The CDR3 is 13 amino acids. CDR3 DNA sequence: TGTGCCAGCAGCTGGGCGGGAGGCTACGAGCAGTACTTC. Residues: CASSWAGGYEQYF.

The chain links TRBV11-3 to TRBJ2-1; possible D gene TRBD2, 6 bases. The CDR3 extends over 15 amino acids. From germline, CDR1 is SGHNT and CDR2 YENEEA. Trimming took off 4 bases at V and 1 base at J, with 11 bases between the two ends. The CDR3 bases are TGTGCCAGCAGCTCCGGGAGAGGGTCCTACAATGAGCAGTTCTTC. It encodes CASSSGRGSYNEQFF.

This clonotype has only a few counts. V is TRBV12-3 or TRBV12-4 and J is TRBJ2-7, with 10 bases lining up with TRBD1. The CDR3 contains 14 residues. V shed 5 bases and J 5 bases; nucleotides not matched to a gene: 6. This chain's CDR3 is CASSNRTGGNEQYF. CDR3 sequence (DNA): TGTGCCAGCAGTAACCGGACAGGGGGTAACGAGCAGTACTTC.

This clonotype was counted only a few times. The CDR3 here is CSAEALALPPETQYF. The CDR3 DNA is TGCAGTGCCGAAGCCCTAGCGTTACCTCCAGAGACCCAGTACTTC. V and J are TRBV20-1 and TRBJ2-5, with D perhaps matching TRBD2 (6 bases). V lost 6 bases and J 4 bases, leaving 21 bases between the germline ends. The CDR3 runs to 15 residues. Germline V gene sequence: CDR1 DFQATT, CDR2 SNEGSKA (reference sequence).

This clonotype occurred a few times. V and J are TRBV27 and TRBJ2-1; D is ambiguous. There are 13 residues in the CDR3. Germline CDR1 reads MNHEY; CDR2 reads SMNVEV (reference sequence). V lost 6 bases and J lost 6, with 12 bases in between. The CDR3 bases are TGTGCCAGCAGCTCCTGGCGGACCAATGAGCAGTTCTTC. This gives the protein CASSSWRTNEQFF.